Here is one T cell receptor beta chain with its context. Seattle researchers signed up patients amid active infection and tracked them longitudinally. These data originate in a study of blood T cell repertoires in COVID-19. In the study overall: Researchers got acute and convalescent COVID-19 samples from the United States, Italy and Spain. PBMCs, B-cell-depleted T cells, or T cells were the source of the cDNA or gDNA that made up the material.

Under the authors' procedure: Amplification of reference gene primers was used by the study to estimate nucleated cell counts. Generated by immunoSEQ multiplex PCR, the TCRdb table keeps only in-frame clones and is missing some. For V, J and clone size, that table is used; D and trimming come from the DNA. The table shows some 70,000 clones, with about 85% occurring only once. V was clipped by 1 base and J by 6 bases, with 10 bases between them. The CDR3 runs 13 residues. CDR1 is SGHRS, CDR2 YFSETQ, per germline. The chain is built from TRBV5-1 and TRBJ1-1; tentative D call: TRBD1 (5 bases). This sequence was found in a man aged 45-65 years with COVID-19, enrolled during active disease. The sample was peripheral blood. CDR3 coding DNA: TGCGCCAGCAGCTTGACAGGCGGGGCTGAAGCTTTCTTT. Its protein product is CASSLTGGAEAFF.